This TCR beta chain was sequenced during a study of blood T cell repertoires in COVID-19. Study in general: Specimens from acute and convalescent COVID-19 originated in the United States, Italy and Spain. T cells, B-cell-depleted T cells, or PBMCs provided the cDNA or gDNA that served as material.

The CDR3 contains 15 residues. Trimming left V 5 bases short and J 3 bases short, with 14 bases between. The V gene's germline CDR1 is LNHNV and CDR2 YYDKDF (reference sequence). Authors' analysis steps: Reference gene primer amplification in the assay estimated nucleated cell counts. Profiling relied on immunoSEQ multiplex PCR, and the TCRdb table lists in-frame clones only, not all of them. V and J calls and clone size come straight from that table; D and trimming were deduced from the DNA. The sample has 150,000 to 200,000 clones; approximately 88% are singletons. Sequenced input: peripheral blood. The chain employs TRBV15 and TRBJ2-1; D gene uncertain. This TCR derives from a woman aged 25 to 39 with acute or convalescent COVID-19. The CDR3 coding sequence is TGTGCCACCAGCCCTAGTAGAACCAGCTACAATGAGCAGTTCTTC. As protein: CATSPSRTSYNEQFF.